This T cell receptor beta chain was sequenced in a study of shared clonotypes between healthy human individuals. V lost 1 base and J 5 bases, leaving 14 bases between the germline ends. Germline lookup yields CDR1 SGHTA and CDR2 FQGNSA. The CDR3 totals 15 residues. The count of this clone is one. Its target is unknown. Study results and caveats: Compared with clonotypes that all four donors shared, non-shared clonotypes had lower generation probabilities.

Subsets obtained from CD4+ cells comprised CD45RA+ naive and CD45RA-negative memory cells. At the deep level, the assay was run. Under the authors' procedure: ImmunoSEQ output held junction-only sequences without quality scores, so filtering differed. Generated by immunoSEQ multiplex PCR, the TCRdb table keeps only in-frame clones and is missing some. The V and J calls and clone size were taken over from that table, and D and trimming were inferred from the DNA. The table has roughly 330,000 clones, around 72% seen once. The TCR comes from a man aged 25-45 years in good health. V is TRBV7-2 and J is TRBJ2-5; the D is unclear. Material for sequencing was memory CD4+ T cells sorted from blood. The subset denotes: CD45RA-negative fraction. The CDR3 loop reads CASSLVAPPAETQYF. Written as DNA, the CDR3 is TGTGCCAGCAGCTTAGTAGCCCCCCCAGCGGAGACCCAGTACTTC.